This TCR beta chain derives from a study of CD8 T cells in ankylosing spondylitis. Study conclusions and caveats: Seemingly characteristic of ankylosing spondylitis blood was a TCR beta motif consisting of fewer than 10 highly homologous variants.

The V end lost 4 bases, the J end lost 7 bases, and 8 bases lay between the germline ends. Germline assignment: CDR1 SGHVS and CDR2 FQNEAQ. This CDR3 has 12 residues. Library preparation for TCR beta used quantitative 5'-RACE with molecular barcodes. TCRdb ran MiXCR on the 5' RACE reads and lists one entry per CDR3 protein. The sample has roughly 490,000 distinct CDR3 sequences, roughly 5% seen once. On this clonotype: What it recognizes is unknown.

Sequencing was carried out using blood, either unsorted or a sorted T cell fraction (not recorded which). This clonotype was obtained from a male donor with ankylosing spondylitis. V and J are TRBV7-8 and TRBJ2-1; no firm D call. CDR3 sequence reads: CASSSAINEQFF. DNA for the CDR3: TGTGCCAGCAGCTCGGCGATAAATGAGCAGTTCTTC.